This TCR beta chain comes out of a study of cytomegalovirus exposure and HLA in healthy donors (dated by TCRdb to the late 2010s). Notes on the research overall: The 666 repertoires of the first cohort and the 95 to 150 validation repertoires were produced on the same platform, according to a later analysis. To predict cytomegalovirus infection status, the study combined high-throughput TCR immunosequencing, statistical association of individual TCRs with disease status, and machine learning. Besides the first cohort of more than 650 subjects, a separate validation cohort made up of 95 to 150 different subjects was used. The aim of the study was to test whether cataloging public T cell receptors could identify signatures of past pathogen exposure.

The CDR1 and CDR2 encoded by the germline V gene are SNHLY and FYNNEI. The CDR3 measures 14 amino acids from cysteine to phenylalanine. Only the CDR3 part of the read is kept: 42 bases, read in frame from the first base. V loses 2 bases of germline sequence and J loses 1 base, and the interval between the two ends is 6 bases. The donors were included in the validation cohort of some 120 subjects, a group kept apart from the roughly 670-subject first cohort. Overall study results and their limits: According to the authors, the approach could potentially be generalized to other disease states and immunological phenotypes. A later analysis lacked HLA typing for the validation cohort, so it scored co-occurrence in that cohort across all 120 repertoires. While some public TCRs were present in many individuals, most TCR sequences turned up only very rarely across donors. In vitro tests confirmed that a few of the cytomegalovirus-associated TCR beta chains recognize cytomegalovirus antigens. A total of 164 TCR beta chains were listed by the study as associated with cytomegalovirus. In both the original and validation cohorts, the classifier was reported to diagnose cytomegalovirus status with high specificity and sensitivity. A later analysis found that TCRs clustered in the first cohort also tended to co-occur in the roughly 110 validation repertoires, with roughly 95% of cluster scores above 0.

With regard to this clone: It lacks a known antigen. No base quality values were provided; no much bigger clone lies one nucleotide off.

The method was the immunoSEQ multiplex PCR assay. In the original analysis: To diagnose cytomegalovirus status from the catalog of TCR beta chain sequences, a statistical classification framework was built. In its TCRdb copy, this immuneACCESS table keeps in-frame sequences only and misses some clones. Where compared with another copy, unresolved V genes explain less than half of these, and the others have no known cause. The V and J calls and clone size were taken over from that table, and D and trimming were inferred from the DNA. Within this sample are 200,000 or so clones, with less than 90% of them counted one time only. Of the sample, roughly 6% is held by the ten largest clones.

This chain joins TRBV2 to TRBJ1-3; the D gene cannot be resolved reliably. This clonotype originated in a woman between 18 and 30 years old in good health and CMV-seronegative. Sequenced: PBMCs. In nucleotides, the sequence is TGTGCCAGCAGTGAAAAGCCTTCTGGAAACACCATATATTTT. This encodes CASSEKPSGNTIYF.